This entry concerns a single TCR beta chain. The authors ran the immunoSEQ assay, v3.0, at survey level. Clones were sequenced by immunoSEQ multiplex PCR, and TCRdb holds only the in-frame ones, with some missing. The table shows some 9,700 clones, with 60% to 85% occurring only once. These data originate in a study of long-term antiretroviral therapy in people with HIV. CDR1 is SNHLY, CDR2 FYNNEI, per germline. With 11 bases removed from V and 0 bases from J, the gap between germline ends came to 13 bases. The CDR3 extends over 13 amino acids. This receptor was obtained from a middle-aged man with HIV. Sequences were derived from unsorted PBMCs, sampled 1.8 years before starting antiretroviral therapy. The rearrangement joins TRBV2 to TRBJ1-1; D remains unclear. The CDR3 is CAGRAELNTEAFF. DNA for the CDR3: TGTGCCGGAAGGGCAGAGCTGAACACTGAAGCTTTCTTT.